This T cell receptor beta chain comes out of a study of neurological immune-mediated disorders. Findings and limits, study-wide: Multiple sclerosis was found to have the least TCR clonal expansion, below healthy controls, and HTLV-1-associated myelopathy the most.

Between the trimmed V and J ends, which lost 2 bases and 0 bases, there was a span of 17 bases. The germline gives CDR1 MDHEN, CDR2 SYDVKM. This CDR3 is 17 amino acids long. This clonotype was detected many times. Its target is not known. With 10-nucleotide random UMIs included, cDNA was synthesized by 5'RACE. TCRdb re-called the 5' RACE reads with MiXCR, one entry per CDR3 protein. Of 84,000 or so distinct CDR3 sequences in the sample, approximately 13% were seen once. Sample time point: longitudinal time-point 2. This sequence was found in a female donor with HTLV-1-associated myelopathy (HAM/TSP). J is TRBJ2-7 and V is TRBV28, with D perhaps TRBD2 (6 bases). Sequenced input: PBMCs. The CDR3 DNA sequence: TGTGCCAGCAGTTTAATCGTTGGGACTTCGAGCTCCTACGAGCAGTACTTC. It translates to CASSLIVGTSSSYEQYF.